Given below is one TCR beta chain in context. No infections or other immune events were documented during collection. In germline, CDR1 is SGHDT, CDR2 YYEEEE. Trimming removed 0 bases at V and 10 bases at J, with 16 bases between. The CDR3 runs to 15 residues. Assay: immunoSEQ multiplex PCR; the TCRdb copy retains only in-frame clones and omits some. The table records about 90,000 clones, around 88% of them present only once. This record comes from a study of identifying expanded T cells in peripheral blood. The specimen sequenced was blood. This sequence was found in a person between 18 and 69 years old in good health. This chain connects TRBV5-6 to TRBJ2-2, with a weak D call TRBD1 (6 bases). CDR3 DNA sequence: TGTGCCAGCAGCTTGGATGGACAGCCTTTCAAGGAGCTGTTTTTT. It specifies CASSLDGQPFKELFF.